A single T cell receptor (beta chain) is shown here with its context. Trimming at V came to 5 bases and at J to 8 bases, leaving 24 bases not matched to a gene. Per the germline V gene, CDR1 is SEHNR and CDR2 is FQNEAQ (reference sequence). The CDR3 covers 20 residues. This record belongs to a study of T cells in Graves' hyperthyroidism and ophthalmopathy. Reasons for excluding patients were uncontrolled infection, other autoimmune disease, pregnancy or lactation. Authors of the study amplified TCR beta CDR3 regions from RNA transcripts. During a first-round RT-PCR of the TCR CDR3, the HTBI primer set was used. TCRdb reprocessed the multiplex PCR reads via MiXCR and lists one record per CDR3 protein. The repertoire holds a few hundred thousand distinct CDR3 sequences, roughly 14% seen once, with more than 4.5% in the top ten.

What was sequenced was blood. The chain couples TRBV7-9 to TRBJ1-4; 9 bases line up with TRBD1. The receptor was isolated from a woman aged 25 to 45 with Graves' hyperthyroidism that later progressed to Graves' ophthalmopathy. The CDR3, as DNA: TGTGCCAGCAGCGCTACCCGGGACAGGGAACAAGATGGTAGGAGGGAAAAACTGTTTTTT. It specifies CASSATRDREQDGRREKLFF.